The rows below give T cell receptor beta chains drawn from one sample of a study of Tregs in tolerant kidney transplant recipients. Using immunoSEQ multiplex PCR, the repertoire was profiled, and TCRdb retains in-frame clones only, with some absent. The sample consists of some 69,000 clones, about four fifths of them appearing once. Sequenced input: CD4+ T cells from blood. Every receptor here comes from a human donor in good health. CDR3s include the opening cysteine and the closing phenylalanine or tryptophan. The D gene is left open where the match is weak. Only some rows state a clone size, as once, few, many or a class for expanded clones.

CDR3nt	CDR3aa	j_gene	v_gene	d_gene	abundance
TGTGCCAGCAGTGAAGCGCGGGGGAGGGTGAGGCTCTACGAGCAGTACTTC	CASSEARGRVRLYEQYF	TRBJ2-7	TRBV6-1	TRBD2	NA
TGTGCCAGCAGCCGCCAAGACATTGCCGGGACTCTCATCACAGATACGCAGTATTTT	CASSRQDIAGTLITDTQYF	TRBJ2-3	TRBV5-4	NA	NA
TGTGCCAGCAGCTTCCTCACGGTGGGCGGGGAGCTGTTTTTT	CASSFLTVGGELFF	TRBJ2-2	TRBV7-2	NA	NA
TGTGCCAGCAGTGAATGGGGGTTGGGGACAGACCCCACCGGGGAGCTGTTTTTT	CASSEWGLGTDPTGELFF	TRBJ2-2	TRBV25-1	TRBD1	once
TGCGCCAGCAGCTTGGGGGGGGCGGGAGCCGGTGAGACCCAGTACTTC	CASSLGGAGAGETQYF	TRBJ2-5	TRBV5-1	NA	NA
TGTGCCAGCAGCTTTAAGTCCCACGAGCAGTACTTC	CASSFKSHEQYF	TRBJ2-7	TRBV7-3	NA	once
TGCGCCAGCAGCTTCGACGGGTCCAACTATGGCTACACCTTC	CASSFDGSNYGYTF	TRBJ1-2	TRBV10-2	NA	NA
TGTGCCAGTAGTATTGGCGGACCCTATGGCTACACCTTC	CASSIGGPYGYTF	TRBJ1-2	TRBV19	NA	once
TGCGCCAGCAGCCGTACCAGGTTTGAAGAGACCCAGTACTTC	CASSRTRFEETQYF	TRBJ2-5	TRBV4-1	NA	NA
TGTGCCAGTAGAATCAGGGGGGGAGAGACCCAGTACTTC	CASRIRGGETQYF	TRBJ2-5	TRBV19	NA	NA
TGTGCCACCAGCAAGGGGCCCCCGATGAATGAGCAGTTCTTC	CATSKGPPMNEQFF	TRBJ2-1	TRBV15	NA	NA
TGTGCCAGCAGCCGCGACTACAATGAGCAGTTCTTC	CASSRDYNEQFF	TRBJ2-1	TRBV6-5	NA	NA
TGTGCCAGCAGCTTCGGAGTCTCCTACGAGCAGTACTTC	CASSFGVSYEQYF	TRBJ2-7	TRBV7-2	NA	NA
TGCGCCAGCAGCTTGGGCCTTAAGAACACTGAAGCTTTCTTT	CASSLGLKNTEAFF	TRBJ1-1	TRBV5-1	NA	NA
TGTGCCATCAGTGAGTATGCTAGCGGGACCGACGGGACCCAGTACTTC	CAISEYASGTDGTQYF	TRBJ2-5	TRBV10-3	TRBD2	NA
TGTGCCAGTACCCTCAGCGGCGGGAACACCATATATTTT	CASTLSGGNTIYF	TRBJ1-3	TRBV19	NA	NA
TGTGCCAGTGGGAGGACTACGCACTACGAGCAGTACTTC	CASGRTTHYEQYF	TRBJ2-7	TRBV6-5	NA	once
TGCGCCAGCACCCCGGCCGGACTGGACAATGAGCAGTTCTTC	CASTPAGLDNEQFF	TRBJ2-1	TRBV5-1	NA	NA
TGTGCCAGCAGTCTCCCGCCCGAGGAGACCCAGTACTTC	CASSLPPEETQYF	TRBJ2-5	TRBV6-6	NA	NA
TGCGCCAGCAGCTTGGGGCCCCCTCCGAACACCGGGGAGCTGTTTTTT	CASSLGPPPNTGELFF	TRBJ2-2	TRBV5-1	NA	NA
TGTGCCACCAGCTTGGGACAGACCAGCTATGGCTACACCTTC	CATSLGQTSYGYTF	TRBJ1-2	TRBV15	TRBD1	NA
TGTGCCATCAGTGAATTGCCGGGACTGGGATACGAGCAGTACTTC	CAISELPGLGYEQYF	TRBJ2-7	TRBV10-3	NA	NA
TGTGCCAGCAGTGAAGACCGAGCCTACGAGCAGTACTTC	CASSEDRAYEQYF	TRBJ2-7	TRBV2	NA	once
TGCGCCAGCAGCTTGGATTTTTATAATGAAAAACTGTTTTTT	CASSLDFYNEKLFF	TRBJ1-4	TRBV5-1	NA	NA
TGTGCCTCCGGGACAGGGGGGTTCACTGAAGCTTTCTTT	CASGTGGFTEAFF	TRBJ1-1	TRBV30	TRBD1	NA
TGCGCCAGCGGAGCGGGAGGGAAAGAGACCCAGTACTTC	CASGAGGKETQYF	TRBJ2-5	TRBV10-2	TRBD2	NA
TGTGCCAGCAGTTACTCGGTAGCGGGAGCTCCCGAGCAGTACTTC	CASSYSVAGAPEQYF	TRBJ2-7	TRBV6-7	TRBD2	NA
TGCGCCAGCAGCTCCACCCTAGGAAGCCAGACCCAGTACTTC	CASSSTLGSQTQYF	TRBJ2-5	TRBV4-3	NA	NA
TGTGCCAGCAGTGAGAGAGCGGGGGTAAGCTCCTACAATGAGCAGTTCTTC	CASSERAGVSSYNEQFF	TRBJ2-1	TRBV6-1	TRBD2	NA
TGTGCCAGCAGTGAATGGGTGAGGGAAACATTGGACACCGGGGAGCTGTTTTTT	CASSEWVRETLDTGELFF	TRBJ2-2	TRBV25-1	NA	few
TGTGCCAGTAGTAGAGACGGGGGGGCCTCCTCTGGGGCCAACGTCCTGACTTTC	CASSRDGGASSGANVLTF	TRBJ2-6	TRBV19	TRBD2	NA
TGTGCCACCAGCAAGGGACAGGGCGAGGAAAAACTGTTTTTT	CATSKGQGEEKLFF	TRBJ1-4	TRBV15	TRBD1	NA
TGTGCCAGCAGCCTGGACAGGGGTTCTAGCACAGATACGCAGTATTTT	CASSLDRGSSTDTQYF	TRBJ2-3	TRBV2	TRBD1	few
TGTGCCAGCAGCGCCAGCGGAGGGTTGAATCAGCCCCAGCATTTT	CASSASGGLNQPQHF	TRBJ1-5	TRBV2	NA	NA
TGTGCCAGCAGTTACCTCCGCGACAGGGCCATCTACGAGCAGTACTTC	CASSYLRDRAIYEQYF	TRBJ2-7	TRBV28	TRBD1	NA
TGTGCCAGCAGCTTAGATCCGAGAGGGGATCAGCCCCAGCATTTT	CASSLDPRGDQPQHF	TRBJ1-5	TRBV11-3	NA	NA
TGTGCCAGCAGCTTAGGGCCCCGGGTGTCGGGCACAGATACGCAGTATTTT	CASSLGPRVSGTDTQYF	TRBJ2-3	TRBV11-2	NA	NA
TGCGCCAGCAGCTTGAACAGGGGGCAGGAGACCCAGTACTTC	CASSLNRGQETQYF	TRBJ2-5	TRBV5-1	TRBD1	NA
TGTGCCAGCAGCTTGAGCTCCTACGAGCAGTACTTC	CASSLSSYEQYF	TRBJ2-7	TRBV7-2	NA	NA
TGCGCCAGCAGCCAAGAGCCGCTAGCGGGAGTGGGGAATGAGCAGTTCTTC	CASSQEPLAGVGNEQFF	TRBJ2-1	TRBV4-3	TRBD2	NA
TGTGCCAGCAGCTTCAGGGACGGCTACACCTTC	CASSFRDGYTF	TRBJ1-2	TRBV5-3	NA	NA
TGCGCCAGCAGCCAAGAAGTAAGAGGGCGCGAAGCTTTCTTT	CASSQEVRGREAFF	TRBJ1-1	TRBV4-3	NA	NA
TGTGCCAGCAGGAAGGGGATGGTCGAGCAGTACTTC	CASRKGMVEQYF	TRBJ2-7	TRBV6-1	NA	NA
TGTGCCAGCAGCTTAGAAGGAGGCGTCGAGCAGTACTTC	CASSLEGGVEQYF	TRBJ2-7	TRBV11-2	NA	NA
TGCGCCAGCAGTCTCCGGACAGGCCCCAATGAGCAGTTCTTC	CASSLRTGPNEQFF	TRBJ2-1	TRBV23-1	TRBD1	NA
TGTGCCAGCAGCTCAAAGACTAGGGATGGGGATACGCAGTATTTT	CASSSKTRDGDTQYF	TRBJ2-3	TRBV5-6	NA	once
TGTGCCAGCAGCCCCAGGGATAACACTGAAGCTTTCTTT	CASSPRDNTEAFF	TRBJ1-1	TRBV11-3	NA	NA
TGTGCCAGCAGTGACCGTGGCGGGGGTGGATTGGGAGATACGCAGTATTTT	CASSDRGGGGLGDTQYF	TRBJ2-3	TRBV2	TRBD2	NA